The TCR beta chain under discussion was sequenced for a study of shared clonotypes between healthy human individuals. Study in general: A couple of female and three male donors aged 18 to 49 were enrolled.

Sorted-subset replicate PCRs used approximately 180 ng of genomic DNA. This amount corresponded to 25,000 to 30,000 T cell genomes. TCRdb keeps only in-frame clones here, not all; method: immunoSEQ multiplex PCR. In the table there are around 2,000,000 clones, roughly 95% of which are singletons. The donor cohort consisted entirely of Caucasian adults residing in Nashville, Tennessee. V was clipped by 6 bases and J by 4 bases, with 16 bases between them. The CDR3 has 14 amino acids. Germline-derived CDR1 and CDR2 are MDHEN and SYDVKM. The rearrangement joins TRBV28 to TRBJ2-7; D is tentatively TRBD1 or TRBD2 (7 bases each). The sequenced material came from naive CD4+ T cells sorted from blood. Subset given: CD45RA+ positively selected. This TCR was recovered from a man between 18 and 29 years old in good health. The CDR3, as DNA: TGTGCCAGCAGACCCGGGACAGCGGGATACGAGCAGTACTTC. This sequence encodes CASRPGTAGYEQYF.